The 8 T cell receptor beta chains listed next were all sequenced from one sample in a study of cytotoxic CD8 clonotypes in ibrutinib-treated CLL. TCRdb's copy holds only in-frame clones and misses some; the assay was immunoSEQ multiplex PCR. This table holds about 160,000 clones, about 88% found once. This specimen consisted of PBMCs, obtained at disease progression, from a patient treated with ibrutinib. The receptors shown here come from a human donor with chronic lymphocytic leukemia.

This chain joins TRBV10-3 and TRBJ2-2; a possible D gene is TRBD1 (5 bases). There are 14 residues in the CDR3. CDR1 and CDR2 (germline): ENHRY, SYGVKD. Trimming cost V 4 bases and J 3 bases, with 9 bases left between them. In DNA form, the CDR3 reads TGTGCCATCAGTGCAAAACAGGACACCGGGGAGCTGTTTTTT. This sequence encodes CAISAKQDTGELFF.

The chain couples TRBV2 to TRBJ1-5; a weak D match, TRBD1 (6 bases). Germline V gives CDR1 SNHLY, CDR2 FYNNEI. This CDR3 comprises 15 residues. V was shortened by 0 bases and J by 4 bases, with 10 bases between the two germline ends. The CDR3 nucleotides read TGTGCCAGCAGTGAAGCGGGACACTCAAATCAGCCCCAGCATTTT. This translates into CASSEAGHSNQPQHF.

The chain links TRBV29-1 to TRBJ2-1; tentatively, D is TRBD2 (5 bases). Per germline, CDR1 SQVTM and CDR2 ANQGSEA. The CDR3 runs 10 residues. CDR3 coding DNA: TGCTCGGGAAGGGACAATGAGCAGTTCTTC. It codes for CSGRDNEQFF.

V usage is TRBV7-3 and J usage is TRBJ2-7, with D perhaps given as TRBD1 or TRBD2 (5 bases each). Trimming left V 0 bases short and J 3 bases short, with 12 bases between. This CDR3 is built from 15 residues. Germline lookup yields CDR1 SGHTA and CDR2 FQGTGA. The CDR3 protein is CASSLTVGTNYEQYF. The DNA of the CDR3 is TGTGCCAGCAGCTTAACCGTCGGGACCAACTACGAGCAGTACTTC.

V is TRBV5-1 and J is TRBJ2-7; the match to TRBD2 covers 14 bases. The germline V gene has CDR1 SGHRS and CDR2 YFSETQ. Unmatched junction bases numbered 7, after V lost 3 bases and J lost 2 bases. This CDR3 comprises 17 residues. CDR3 nucleotide sequence: TGCGCCAGCAGCTCCCGACTAGCGGGAGGGCCAGCCTACGAGCAGTACTTC. It yields the protein CASSSRLAGGPAYEQYF.

The chain combines TRBV4-2 with TRBJ2-3; tentative D call: TRBD2 (5 bases). V lost 1 base and J 6 bases, leaving 11 bases between the germline ends. The germline CDR1 and CDR2 sequences are LGHNA and YNFKEQ. The CDR3 is 14 residues long. The CDR3 reads CASSQGEPPDTQYF. The CDR3 coding sequence is TGTGCCAGCAGCCAAGGGGAGCCCCCCGATACGCAGTATTTT.

The V gene is TRBV7-9, the J gene TRBJ1-2; perhaps TRBD1 as D (6 bases). With 1 base removed from V and 7 bases from J, the gap between germline ends came to 13 bases. This CDR3 comprises 14 residues. Germline CDR1 reads SEHNR; CDR2 reads FQNEAQ (reference sequence). CDR3 amino acids: CASSLGGTHGGYTF. DNA of the CDR3: TGTGCCAGCAGCTTAGGTGGGACACACGGTGGCTACACCTTC.

J is TRBJ1-2 and V is TRBV5-4; 8 bases match TRBD1. The CDR3 contains 16 residues. J gave up 3 bases and V 1 base, and 8 bases lay outside the gene matches. The germline V gene encodes CDR1 SGHNT and CDR2 YYREEE (reference sequence). The CDR3 reads CASSLSTQGAYYGYTF. CDR3 bases: TGTGCCAGCAGCTTGTCCACGCAGGGGGCGTACTATGGCTACACCTTC.